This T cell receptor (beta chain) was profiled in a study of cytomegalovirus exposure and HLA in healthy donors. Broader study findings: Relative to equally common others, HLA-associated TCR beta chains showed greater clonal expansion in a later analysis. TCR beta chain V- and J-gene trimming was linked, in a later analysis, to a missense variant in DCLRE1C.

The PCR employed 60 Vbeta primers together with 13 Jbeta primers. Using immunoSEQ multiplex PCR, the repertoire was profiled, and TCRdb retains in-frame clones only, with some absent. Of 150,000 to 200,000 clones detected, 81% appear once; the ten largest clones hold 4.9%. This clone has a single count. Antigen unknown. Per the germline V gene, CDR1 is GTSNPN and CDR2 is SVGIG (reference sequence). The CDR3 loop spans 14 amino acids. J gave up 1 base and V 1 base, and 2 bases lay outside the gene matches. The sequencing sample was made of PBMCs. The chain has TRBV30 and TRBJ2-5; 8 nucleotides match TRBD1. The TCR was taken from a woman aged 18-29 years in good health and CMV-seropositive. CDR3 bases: TGTGCCTGGAGTGCTGACAGGGGCCAAGAGACCCAGTACTTC. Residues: CAWSADRGQETQYF.